This T cell receptor beta chain derives from a study of blood T cell repertoires in COVID-19. The authors' processing: Amplification with reference gene primers provided the estimates of nucleated cell counts. Assay used: immunoSEQ multiplex PCR; TCRdb lists only in-frame clones, some missing. The V and J calls and clone size are taken from that table; D and trimming were inferred from the DNA. The sample lists about 260,000 clones; about 82% were seen once. Everyone who took part was about 18 to 90 years old, and they came from about 23 US areas. Donors in Cohort 3 counted as recovered after two negative PCRs, clearance, or symptom resolution. The sample holds a few counts of this clone. There are 17 residues in the CDR3.

This rearrangement joins TRBV21-1 to TRBJ2-7; the table's D call of TRBD1 was not tested on the DNA. TRBV21-1 is classified as a pseudogene. Sequencing was carried out using PBMCs or T cells enriched from blood (not recorded which). The TCR originated in a woman in her forties or fifties who had recovered from COVID-19. The CDR3 bases are TGTGCCAGCAGCAAAGCGGATAGACAGGAGAGCTCCTACGAGCAGTACTTC. Protein sequence: CASSKADRQESSYEQYF.